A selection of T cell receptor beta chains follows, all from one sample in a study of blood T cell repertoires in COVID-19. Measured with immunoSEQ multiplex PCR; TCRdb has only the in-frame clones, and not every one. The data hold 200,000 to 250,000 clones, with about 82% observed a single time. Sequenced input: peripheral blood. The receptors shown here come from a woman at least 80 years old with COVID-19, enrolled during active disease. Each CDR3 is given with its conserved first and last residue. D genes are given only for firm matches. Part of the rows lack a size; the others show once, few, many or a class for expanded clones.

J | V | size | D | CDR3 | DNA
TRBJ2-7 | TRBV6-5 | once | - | CASLKGDSYEQYF | TGTGCCAGCCTTAAGGGGGACTCCTACGAGCAGTACTTC
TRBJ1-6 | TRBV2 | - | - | CASSETEYSPLHF | TGTGCCAGCAGTGAGACAGAGTACTCACCCCTCCACTTT
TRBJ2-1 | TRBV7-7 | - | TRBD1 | CASSYDRGAYEQFF | TGTGCCAGCAGTTACGACAGGGGGGCGTATGAGCAGTTCTTC
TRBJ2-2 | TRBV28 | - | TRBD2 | CASSIGGRRGAGELFF | TGTGCCAGCAGTATCGGGGGGAGGAGAGGCGCCGGGGAGCTGTTTTTT
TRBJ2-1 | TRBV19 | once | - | CASSRTNQGNEQFF | TGTGCCAGTAGTAGGACAAACCAAGGCAATGAGCAGTTCTTC
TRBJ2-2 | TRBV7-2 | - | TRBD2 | CASSLVTSGTTGELFF | TGTGCCAGCAGCTTGGTGACTAGCGGGACCACCGGGGAGCTGTTTTTT
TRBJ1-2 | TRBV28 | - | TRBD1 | CASSLAGQGNYGYTF | TGTGCCAGCAGTTTAGCCGGACAGGGTAACTATGGCTACACCTTC
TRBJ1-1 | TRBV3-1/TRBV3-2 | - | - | CASSQEAGGGTEAFF | TGTGCCAGCAGCCAAGAAGCGGGGGGCGGGACTGAAGCTTTCTTT
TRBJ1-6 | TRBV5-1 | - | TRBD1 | CASSMTLQGSDNSPLHF | TGCGCCAGCAGCATGACCCTACAGGGGAGCGATAATTCACCCCTCCACTTT
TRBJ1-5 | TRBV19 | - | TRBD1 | CASSRAGGLQPQHF | TGTGCCAGTAGTCGGGCAGGGGGCTTGCAGCCCCAGCATTTT
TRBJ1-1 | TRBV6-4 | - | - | CASSEQGTNTEAFF | TGTGCCAGCAGTGAACAGGGAACGAACACTGAAGCTTTCTTT
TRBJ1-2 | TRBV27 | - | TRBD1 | CASSLGTGVRYGYTF | TGTGCCAGCAGTTTAGGGACAGGGGTGCGCTATGGCTACACCTTC
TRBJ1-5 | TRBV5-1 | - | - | CASNRTVNSNQPQHF | TGCGCCAGCAATCGGACAGTTAATAGCAATCAGCCCCAGCATTTT
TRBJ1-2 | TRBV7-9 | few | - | CASSPMFEGYTF | TGTGCCAGCAGCCCAATGTTTGAGGGCTACACCTTC
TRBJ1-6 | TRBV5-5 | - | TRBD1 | CASSWGTGEYSPLHF | TGTGCCAGCAGCTGGGGGACAGGGGAATATTCACCCCTCCACTTT
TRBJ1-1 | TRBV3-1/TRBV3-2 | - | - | CASSLSGVNTEAFF | TGTGCCAGCAGCCTCTCCGGGGTTAACACTGAAGCTTTCTTT
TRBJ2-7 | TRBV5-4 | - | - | CASSPSQGHYEQYF | TGTGCCAGCAGCCCCTCCCAGGGGCACTACGAGCAGTACTTC
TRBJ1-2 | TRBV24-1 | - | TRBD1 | CATSDPGTGGGYGYTF | TGTGCCACCAGTGACCCCGGGACAGGGGGAGGATATGGCTACACCTTC
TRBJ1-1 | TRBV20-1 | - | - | CSASLNGGLNTEAFF | TGCAGTGCTAGTCTCAACGGGGGTCTGAACACTGAAGCTTTCTTT
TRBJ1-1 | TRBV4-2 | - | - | CASSQDYSRDEAFF | TGTGCCAGCAGCCAAGACTATAGCCGAGATGAAGCTTTCTTT
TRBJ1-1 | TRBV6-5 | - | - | CASSPWGEEAFF | TGTGCCAGCAGTCCCTGGGGGGAAGAAGCTTTCTTT
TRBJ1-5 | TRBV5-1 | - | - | CASSQRPGQKNQPQHF | TGCGCCAGCAGCCAGAGACCTGGACAGAAAAATCAGCCCCAGCATTTT
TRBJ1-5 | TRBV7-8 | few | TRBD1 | CASSSGTGNTLINQPQHF | TGTGCCAGCAGCTCCGGGACAGGGAATACTTTGATCAATCAGCCCCAGCATTTT
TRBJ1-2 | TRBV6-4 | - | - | CASYGGNNYGYTF | TGTGCCAGCTACGGCGGAAATAACTATGGCTACACCTTC
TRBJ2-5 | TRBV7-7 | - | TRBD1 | CASSGDRGPQETQYF | TGTGCTAGCAGCGGGGACAGGGGCCCTCAAGAGACCCAGTACTTC
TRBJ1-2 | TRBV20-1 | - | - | CSAREGVGYTF | TGCAGTGCTAGAGAAGGGGTCGGCTACACCTTC
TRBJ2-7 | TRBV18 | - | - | CASSREGGSYEQYF | TGTGCCAGCTCACGAGAGGGGGGGTCCTACGAGCAGTACTTC
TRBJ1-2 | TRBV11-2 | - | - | CASSLDQSQNGYTF | TGTGCCAGCAGCTTAGATCAGTCGCAGAATGGCTACACCTTC
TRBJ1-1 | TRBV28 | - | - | CASSLGSTEAFF | TGTGCCAGCAGTTTGGGGAGTACTGAAGCTTTCTTT
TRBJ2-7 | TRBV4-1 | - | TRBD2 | CASSRSRGGAYEQYF | TGCGCCAGCAGCCGGTCTCGGGGGGGAGCCTACGAGCAGTACTTC
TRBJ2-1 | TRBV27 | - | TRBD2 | CASSFHPTAGGLDEQFF | TGTGCCAGCAGTTTCCACCCGACAGCGGGGGGCTTGGATGAGCAGTTCTTC
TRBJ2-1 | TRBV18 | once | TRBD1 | CASSPPIGGVYGEQFF | TGTGCCAGCTCACCACCGATAGGGGGCGTATATGGTGAGCAGTTCTTC
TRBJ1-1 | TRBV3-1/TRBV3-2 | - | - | CASSQEFCMLGLNTEAFF | TGTGCCAGCAGCCAAGAATTTTGCATGTTGGGGCTGAACACTGAAGCTTTCTTT
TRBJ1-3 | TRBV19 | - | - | CASSPQRSGNTIYF | TGTGCCAGTAGTCCACAGAGATCTGGAAACACCATATATTTT
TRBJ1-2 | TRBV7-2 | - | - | CASSPGGGQVPGYTF | TGTGCCAGCAGCCCGGGGGGGGGCCAGGTCCCTGGCTACACCTTC
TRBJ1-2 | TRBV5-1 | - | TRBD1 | CASSWTGEYGYTF | TGCGCCAGCAGCTGGACAGGGGAGTATGGCTACACCTTC
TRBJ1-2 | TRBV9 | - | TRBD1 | CASSPGTAHYGYTF | TGTGCCAGCAGTCCCGGGACAGCTCACTATGGCTACACCTTC
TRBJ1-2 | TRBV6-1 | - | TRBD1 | CASSQGGAYGYTF | TGTGCCAGCAGCCAGGGGGGAGCCTATGGCTACACCTTC
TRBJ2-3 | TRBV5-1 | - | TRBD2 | CASSLTGTSGENTQYF | TGCGCCAGCAGCCTCACCGGGACTAGCGGGGAAAATACGCAGTATTTT
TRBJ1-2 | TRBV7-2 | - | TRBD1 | CASSLGGTGTGLHGYTF | TGTGCCAGCAGCTTGGGGGGAACAGGGACAGGATTACATGGCTACACCTTC
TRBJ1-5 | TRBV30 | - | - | CAWSPLTESNYRHF | TGTGCCTGGAGTCCCTTGACAGAGTCCAATTATCGGCATTTT
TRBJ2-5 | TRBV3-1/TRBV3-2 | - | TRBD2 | CASSQSGRGELLETQYF | TGTGCCAGCAGCCAATCGGGACGGGGGGAACTTTTAGAGACCCAGTACTTC
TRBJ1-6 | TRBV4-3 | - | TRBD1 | CASSQGTGSSPLHF | TGCGCCAGCAGCCAAGGGACAGGGTCATCACCCCTCCACTTT
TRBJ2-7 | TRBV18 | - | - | CASSPPKHYEQYF | TGTGCCAGCTCACCACCGAAGCACTACGAGCAGTACTTC
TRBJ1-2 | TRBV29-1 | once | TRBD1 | CSARGTGSIGYGYTF | TGCAGCGCCCGTGGGACAGGGTCAATAGGTTATGGCTACACCTTC